One and the same sample provided the 11 T cell receptor beta chains below, sequenced in a study of blood T cell repertoires in COVID-19 (dated by TCRdb to between 2020 and 2021). Libraries were constructed by the immunoSEQ multiplex PCR assay. TCRdb took this table from immuneACCESS and kept in-frame rearrangements with V and J called. Such tables lack part of the clones; where checked against another copy, unresolved V genes explain under half of the gap, and the rest is unexplained. The sample table lists about 480,000 clones, roughly 87% of them with a count of one. Together, the top ten hold roughly 1% of the sample. Sequenced: peripheral blood. The receptors stem from a man aged 18 to 30 with COVID-19, enrolled during active disease.

The CDR3 nucleotides are TGTGCCAGCAGCTCTTCTAGCGGGAGTGTCTTCAATGAGCAGTTCTTC. Translated, it gives CASSSSSGSVFNEQFF. The chain employs TRBV5-4 and TRBJ2-1, with TRBD2 matching over 10 bases. The germline V gene has CDR1 SGHNT and CDR2 YYREEE (reference sequence). The CDR3 is made up of 16 amino acids. With 3 bases clipped from V and 6 bases from J, the junction kept 9 bases outside the gene matches.

V gene TRBV19 combines with J gene TRBJ1-2, with TRBD1 matching over 8 bases. Trimming took 9 bases from V and 4 from J; bases not matched to a gene: 16. The CDR3 contains 16 residues. Germline V gene lookup returns CDR1 LNHDA and CDR2 SQIVND (reference sequence). The CDR3 loop reads CASGLTGTGISYGYTF. For the CDR3, the DNA is TGTGCCAGCGGATTAACCGGGACAGGAATTTCCTATGGCTACACCTTC.

The CDR3 coding sequence is TGCGCCAGCAGCACGCAGGGAGGTGAGAATTCACCCCTCCACTTT. As protein: CASSTQGGENSPLHF. The rearrangement links TRBV5-1 to TRBJ1-6; TRBD1 is a possible D gene (5 bases). V was pared by 4 bases and J by 7 bases, with 15 bases between. CDR1 is SGHRS and CDR2 is YFSETQ in the germline V gene. The CDR3 has 15 residues.

V and J are TRBV18 and TRBJ2-3; D gene ambiguous. This CDR3 spans 19 amino acids. V was pared by 1 base and J by 2 bases, with 22 bases between. Germline V gene data show CDR1 as KGHSH and CDR2 as LQKENI. The CDR3: CASSPLGDQRGSFTDTQYF. The CDR3, as DNA: TGTGCCAGCTCACCACTCGGAGACCAGCGAGGAAGCTTCACAGATACGCAGTATTTT.

This rearrangement joins TRBV9 to TRBJ1-2, with 7 positions matching TRBD1. With 3 bases clipped from V and 8 bases from J, the junction kept 7 bases outside the gene matches. The CDR3 runs 13 residues. CDR1 is SGDLS, CDR2 YYNGEE, per germline. The CDR3 spells CASSGQGPEGYTF. The CDR3 DNA sequence: TGTGCCAGCAGCGGACAGGGTCCGGAGGGCTACACCTTC.

This chain connects TRBV18 to TRBJ2-7; TRBD2 agrees at 7 bases. Germline lookup yields CDR1 KGHSH and CDR2 LQKENI. V was clipped by 6 bases and J by 5 bases; unmatched bases: 16. The CDR3 is made up of 16 amino acids. CDR3 bases: TGTGCCAGCTCCCAAGCTCCGCGGGGAGGGCCCCACGAGCAGTACTTC. This gives the protein CASSQAPRGGPHEQYF.

The CDR3 bases are TGTGCCAGCAGCCAAGATAAGGACAGTTATTATCAGCCCCAGCATTTT. Its translation is CASSQDKDSYYQPQHF. The chain links TRBV4-2 to TRBJ1-5; D possibly corresponds to TRBD1 (6 bases). This CDR3 has 16 residues. Germline V lookup: CDR1 LGHNA, CDR2 YNFKEQ. The germline V and J ends were trimmed by 0 bases and 5 bases, with 14 bases remaining between them.

The chain has TRBV10-3 and TRBJ1-4, with TRBD1 matching 7 bases. The germline gives CDR1 ENHRY, CDR2 SYGVKD. The CDR3 is 13 residues long. V shed 5 bases and J 6 bases; nucleotides not matched to a gene: 3. CDR3 coding DNA: TGTGCCATCAGTAACGGGACAGATGAAAAACTGTTTTTT. This gives the protein CAISNGTDEKLFF.

This clone was observed once. The CDR3 coding sequence is TGTGCCAGCAGCTTGGACAGGGACGAAGCTTTCTTT. It translates to CASSLDRDEAFF. The V call is TRBV7-9, the J call TRBJ1-1; 8 bases map to TRBD1. Losses at the gene ends were 3 bases for V and 8 bases for J; bases not matched to a gene: 2. This CDR3 is built from 12 residues. Germline CDR1 SEHNR, CDR2 FQNEAQ (reference sequence).

This chain joins TRBV7-9 and TRBJ1-2, with TRBD1 identical over 8 bases. CDR3 size: 19 residues. J was trimmed by 7 bases and V by 3 bases; bases with no gene match: 22. Germline V gene lookup returns CDR1 SEHNR and CDR2 FQNEAQ (reference sequence). The DNA of the CDR3 is TGTGCCAGCAGCTTTGCGGCCTATCAACAGGGGGACCGACGAGGTGGCTACACCTTC. It encodes CASSFAAYQQGDRRGGYTF. Complete variable domain (other parts from reference TRBV7-9 and TRBJ1-2): DTGVSQNPRHKITKRGQNVTFRCDPISEHNRLYWYRQTLGQGPEFLTYFQNEAQLEKSRLLSDRFSAERPKGSFSTLEIQRTEQGDSAMYLCASSFAAYQQGDRRGGYTFGSGTRLTVV.

This clone was seen more than once but under ten times. The V and J genes are TRBV13 and TRBJ1-4; the match to TRBD1 covers 10 bases. Germline-derived CDR1 and CDR2 are PRHDT and FYEKMQ (reference sequence). Trimming removed 3 bases from V and 6 bases from J; junction bases left unmatched: 1. The CDR3 loop spans 14 amino acids. This chain's CDR3 is CASSFGQGDEKLFF. The CDR3 DNA reads TGTGCCAGCAGCTTTGGACAGGGGGATGAAAAACTGTTTTTT.